This T cell receptor (beta chain) is from a study of cytomegalovirus exposure and HLA in healthy donors. Both 60 Vbeta primers and 13 Jbeta primers went into the PCR. Method: immunoSEQ multiplex PCR; TCRdb's copy keeps in-frame clones and lacks some. This sample yields around 160,000 clones, of which almost 80% are seen a single time; more than 13% belongs to the top ten. Study-wide findings and caveats: A later analysis found TCR association rates differed by HLA locus, highest for DRB1 and lowest for HLA-C. Cytomegalovirus status was reportedly diagnosed by the classifier with high specificity and sensitivity.

This clone turned up a few times. The antigen is undetermined. The CDR3 loop spans 16 amino acids. V lost 2 bases to trimming and J lost 7 bases; unmatched junction nucleotides: 11. The germline V gene encodes CDR1 SGHVS and CDR2 FNYEAQ. V usage is TRBV7-6 and J usage is TRBJ2-5; 9 nucleotides agree with TRBD2. Sequencing was done on a sample of PBMCs. This receptor was identified in a man aged 45-60 years in good health and CMV-seropositive. The CDR3 loop reads CASSLSSGTWPGTQYF. DNA of the CDR3: TGTGCCAGCAGCTTATCTAGCGGGACATGGCCAGGGACCCAGTACTTC.